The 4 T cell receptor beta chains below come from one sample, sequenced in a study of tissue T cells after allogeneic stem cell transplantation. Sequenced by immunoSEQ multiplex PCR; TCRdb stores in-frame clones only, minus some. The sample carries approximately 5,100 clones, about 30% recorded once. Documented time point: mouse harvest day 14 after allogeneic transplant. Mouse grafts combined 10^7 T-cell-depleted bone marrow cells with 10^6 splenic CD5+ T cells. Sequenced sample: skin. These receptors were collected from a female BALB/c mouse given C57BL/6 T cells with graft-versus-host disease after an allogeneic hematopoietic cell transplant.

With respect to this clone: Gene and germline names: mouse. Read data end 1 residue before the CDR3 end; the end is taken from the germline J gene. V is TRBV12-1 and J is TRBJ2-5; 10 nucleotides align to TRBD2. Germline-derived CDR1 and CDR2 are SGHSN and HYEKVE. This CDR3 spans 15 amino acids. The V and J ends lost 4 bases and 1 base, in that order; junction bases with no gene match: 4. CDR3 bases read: TGTGCCAGCTCCCGACTGGGGGGATACCAAGACACCCAGTAC. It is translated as CASSRLGGYQDTQY. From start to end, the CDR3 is CASSRLGGYQDTQYF.

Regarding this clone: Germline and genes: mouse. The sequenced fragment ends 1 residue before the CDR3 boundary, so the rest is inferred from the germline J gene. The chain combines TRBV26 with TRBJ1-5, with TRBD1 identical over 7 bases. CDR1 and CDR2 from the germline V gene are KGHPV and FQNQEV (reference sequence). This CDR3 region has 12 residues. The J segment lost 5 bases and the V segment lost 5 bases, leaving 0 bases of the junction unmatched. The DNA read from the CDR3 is TGTGCCAGCAGTGGGACAGACCAGGCTCCGCTT. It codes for CASSGTDQAPL. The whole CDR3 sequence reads CASSGTDQAPLF. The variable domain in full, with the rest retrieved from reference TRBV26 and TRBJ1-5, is NSKVIQTPRYLVKGQGQKAKMRCIPEKGHPVVFWYQQNKNNEFKFLINFQNQEVLQQIDMTEKRFSAECPSNSPCSLEIQSSEAGDSALYLCASSGTDQAPLFGEGTRLSVL.

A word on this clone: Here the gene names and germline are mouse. The covered CDR3 bases are TGTGCCAGCAGCTTGACTGGGGGGTCTTATGAACAGTAC. It translates to CASSLTGGSYEQY. The full CDR3 protein is CASSLTGGSYEQYF. The chain combines TRBV4 with TRBJ2-7; 10 nucleotides align to TRBD2. The read terminates 1 residue before the CDR3 end, so the remaining end is supplied by the germline J gene. This CDR3 comprises 14 residues. Germline CDR1 reads LGHDT; CDR2 reads YNNKQL (reference sequence). V shed 4 bases, J shed 4 bases, and the junction held 4 bases outside the gene matches.

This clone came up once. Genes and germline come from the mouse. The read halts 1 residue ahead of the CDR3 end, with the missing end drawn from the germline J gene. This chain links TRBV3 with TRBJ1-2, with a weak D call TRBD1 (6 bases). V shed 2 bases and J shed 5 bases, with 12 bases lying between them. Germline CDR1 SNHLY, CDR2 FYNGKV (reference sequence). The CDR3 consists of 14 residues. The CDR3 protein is CASSLQGRRSDYTF. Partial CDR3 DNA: TGTGCCAGCAGCTTACAGGGGAGGAGGTCCGACTACACC.